These 5 T cell receptor beta chains originate from one sample sequenced in a study of T cells in Graves' hyperthyroidism and ophthalmopathy. Amplification targeted TCR beta CDR3 regions from RNA transcripts. The HTBI primer set drove a first-round RT-PCR of the TCR CDR3. TCRdb fed the multiplex PCR reads into MiXCR, producing one record per CDR3 protein. The sample includes about 500,000 distinct CDR3 sequences, approximately 14% of them seen just once. Material: blood. The receptor set was obtained from a young woman with Graves' hyperthyroidism.

This sequence joins TRBV20-1 and TRBJ2-1, with 10 bases matching TRBD2. Germline CDR1 reads DFQATT; CDR2 reads SNEGSKA (reference sequence). With V trimmed by 1 base and J by 5 bases, 11 bases remained unmatched. The CDR3 runs 17 residues. This chain's CDR3 is CSARGQAGGFGHNEQFF. CDR3 bases: TGCAGTGCTAGAGGTCAAGCGGGAGGGTTTGGTCACAATGAGCAGTTCTTC.

This clonotype was seen at least ten times. This chain joins TRBV12-3 or TRBV12-4 and TRBJ2-5, with D perhaps TRBD1 (6 bases). V lost 5 bases to trimming and J lost 7 bases, with 20 bases between them. The CDR3 runs 15 residues. The CDR3, as DNA: TGTGCCAGCAGTCCTCAGACAGGTTCATTAGGGACCCAGTACTTC. It is translated as CASSPQTGSLGTQYF.

Remarks on this clonotype: Just one base apart from a much larger clone, this may be a read error. CDR3 DNA sequence: TGCTCCAGCAGTGAGTCCTCGGGTGTAACTGAAGCTTTCTTT. It encodes CSSSESSGVTEAFF. The rearrangement uses TRBV10-1 and TRBJ1-1; D is unresolved. This CDR3 has 14 amino acids. Germline V gives CDR1 WNHNN, CDR2 SYGVQD (reference sequence).

Ten or more counts support this clonotype. The chain recombines TRBV7-3 with TRBJ2-7, with a possible D match to TRBD2 (6 bases). This CDR3 is built from 13 residues. The ends were cut back, 0 bases at V and 3 bases at J, with 6 bases in the middle. Per the germline V gene, CDR1 is SGHTA and CDR2 is FQGTGA. CDR3 amino acids: CASSLTRDYEQYF. The CDR3 DNA follows: TGTGCCAGCAGCTTAACGCGGGACTACGAGCAGTACTTC. Variable domain in full (rest from reference TRBV7-3 and TRBJ2-7): GAGVSQTPSNKVTEKGKYVELRCDPISGHTALYWYRQSLGQGPEFLIYFQGTGAADDSGLPNDRFFAVRPEGSVSTLKIQRTERGDSAVYLCASSLTRDYEQYFGPGTRLTVT.

This clonotype was counted many times. The chain joins TRBV2 to TRBJ1-6, with D unresolved. V lost 3 bases and J lost 6, with 12 bases in between. Germline-derived CDR1 and CDR2 are SNHLY and FYNNEI. The CDR3 runs to 15 residues. CDR3 region: CASSDGGGGNSPLHF. DNA for the CDR3: TGTGCCAGCAGTGACGGAGGTGGTGGTAATTCACCCCTCCACTTT.